This TCR beta chain was found in a study of blood T cell repertoires in COVID-19. As for the study in general: Italy, Spain and the United States were the sources of the convalescent and acute COVID-19 samples. Nucleic acid was either cDNA or gDNA, and it came from T cells, B-cell-depleted T cells, or PBMCs.

This CDR3 has 17 amino acids. After removal of 0 bases from V and 8 bases from J, the junction contained 11 bases not matched to a gene. Germline V gene sequence: CDR1 SGHNT, CDR2 YYREEE (reference sequence). Original processing notes: Using reference gene primer amplification, nucleated cell counts were estimated. Sequencing used immunoSEQ multiplex PCR; TCRdb keeps in-frame clones, though not all of them. The D gene and trimming were derived from the DNA, and the V and J assignments and clone size from that table. Among 150,000 to 200,000 clones listed, around 84% were seen once. This sequence joins TRBV5-4 and TRBJ1-4; 9 nucleotides line up with TRBD1. The source material was peripheral blood. The TCR was taken from an elderly woman with acute or convalescent COVID-19. DNA for the CDR3: TGTGCCAGCAGCTTGGGGGGCCTACAGGGGGCAAAAGAAAAACTGTTTTTT. Translated: CASSLGGLQGAKEKLFF.